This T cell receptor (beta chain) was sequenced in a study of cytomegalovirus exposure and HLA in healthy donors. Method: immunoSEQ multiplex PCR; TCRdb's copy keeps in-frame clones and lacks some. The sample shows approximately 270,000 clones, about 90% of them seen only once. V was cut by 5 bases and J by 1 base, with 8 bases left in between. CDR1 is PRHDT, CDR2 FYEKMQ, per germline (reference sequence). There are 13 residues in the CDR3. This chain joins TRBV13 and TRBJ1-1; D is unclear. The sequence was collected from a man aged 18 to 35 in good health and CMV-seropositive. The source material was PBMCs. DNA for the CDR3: TGTGCCAGCAGCCCAAATGGGAACACTGAAGCTTTCTTT. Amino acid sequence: CASSPNGNTEAFF.